Shown below are 28 T cell receptor beta chains from a single sample sequenced in a study of blood T cell repertoires in COVID-19. Assay used: immunoSEQ multiplex PCR; TCRdb lists only in-frame clones, some missing. Of over 85,000 clones listed, 87% were seen once; the top ten hold roughly 5.6%. The sequenced material came from peripheral blood. The receptor source for this set is a woman in her forties or fifties with COVID-19, enrolled during active disease.

The chain employs TRBV7-2 and TRBJ2-7; D is possibly TRBD1 (6 bases). The CDR3 contains 13 residues. Germline V gene data show CDR1 as SGHTA and CDR2 as FQGNSA. The V gene lost 5 bases and the J gene lost 3 bases, with 11 bases spanning the gap. CDR3 nucleotides: TGTGCCAGCAGCCCTGGACAGAGCTACGAGCAGTACTTC. It yields the protein CASSPGQSYEQYF.

The chain carries TRBV28 and TRBJ2-3; 11 bases agree with TRBD2. The CDR3 length is 13 residues. Trimming cost V 5 bases and J 11 bases; bases outside gene matches: 6. Per the germline V gene, CDR1 is MDHEN and CDR2 is SYDVKM. The DNA for the CDR3 is TGTGCCAGCAGTCTCCCTACTAGCGGGGGGCAGTATTTT. Encoded protein: CASSLPTSGGQYF.

The V call is TRBV7-9, the J call TRBJ2-3, with a possible D match to TRBD1 (6 bases). The CDR3 length is 14 residues. V was clipped by 5 bases and J by 6 bases, with 15 bases between them. CDR1 and CDR2 from the germline V gene are SEHNR and FQNEAQ (reference sequence). The CDR3 DNA reads as TGTGCCAGCAGCCCCGGTGGGGGCGGGGATACGCAGTATTTT. It is translated as CASSPGGGGDTQYF.

The chain combines TRBV14 with TRBJ2-7; TRBD1 matches 8 bases. The CDR3 is 15 residues long. Trimming at V came to 2 bases and at J to 3 bases, leaving 6 bases not matched to a gene. CDR1 is SGHDN and CDR2 is FVKESK in the germline V gene. CDR3 DNA sequence: TGTGCCAGCAGCCAAAGACAGGGGTTCTTCTACGAGCAGTACTTC. Amino acids: CASSQRQGFFYEQYF.

The chain employs TRBV29-1 and TRBJ2-1; D is perhaps TRBD2 (6 bases). Germline-derived CDR1 and CDR2 are SQVTM and ANQGSEA. The ends were cut back, 6 bases at V and 1 base at J, with 13 bases in the middle. This CDR3 contains 14 residues. CDR3 in amino acids: CSVGGGESYNEQFF. The DNA for the CDR3 is TGCAGCGTGGGTGGCGGGGAATCCTACAATGAGCAGTTCTTC.

The chain combines TRBV10-3 with TRBJ2-5; a weak D match, TRBD2 (5 bases). CDR1 is ENHRY and CDR2 is SYGVKD in the germline V gene. The CDR3 loop spans 13 amino acids. Trimming pared 6 bases from V and 7 bases from J, leaving 15 bases between. Here the CDR3 DNA reads TGTGCCATCAGAGTAGAGGGTCGACGGACCCAGTACTTC. It specifies CAIRVEGRRTQYF.

The gene calls are TRBV10-3 and TRBJ2-7; possibly TRBD1 for D (6 bases). This CDR3 region has 11 residues. Trimming took 10 bases from V and 8 from J, leaving 15 bases between them. Germline CDR1 ENHRY, CDR2 SYGVKD. CDR3 residues: CARAPGHQQYF. CDR3 bases: TGTGCCAGGGCTCCGGGACACCAGCAGTACTTC.

For this clone: A much larger clone is a single base away; this may be a read error. The rearrangement joins TRBV11-1 to TRBJ1-2, with 9 positions matching TRBD1. This CDR3 has 13 amino acids. Germline V CDR1 and CDR2: SGHAT, FQDESV (reference sequence). The junction had 1 base not matched to a gene; V was cut back by 4 bases and J by 4 bases. CDR3 loop: CASSSDRGYGYTF. The CDR3 nucleotides are TGTGCCAGCAGCTCGGACAGGGGCTATGGCTACACCTTC.

The chain joins TRBV2 to TRBJ1-2; 9 positions match TRBD1. Germline lookup yields CDR1 SNHLY and CDR2 FYNNEI. The CDR3 sequence is 13 residues long. V lost 6 bases and J lost 8; bases outside the gene matches: 7. CDR3 region: CASSGGQGRGYTF. The CDR3 DNA reads as TGTGCCAGCAGCGGGGGACAGGGAAGAGGCTACACCTTC.

The chain uses TRBV30 and TRBJ1-4; 10 nucleotides match TRBD1. This CDR3 region has 13 residues. With V trimmed by 5 bases and J by 8 bases, 5 bases remained unmatched. CDR1 and CDR2 (germline): GTSNPN, SVGIG (reference sequence). CDR3: CAWAGQGWEKLFF. CDR3 nucleotides: TGTGCCTGGGCGGGACAGGGGTGGGAAAAACTGTTTTTT.

This chain connects TRBV7-9 to TRBJ2-5, with 9 bases that match TRBD1. V lost 5 bases and J lost 1; bases outside the gene matches: 5. Germline V CDR1 and CDR2: SEHNR, FQNEAQ (reference sequence). The CDR3 is 15 amino acids. This CDR3 reads CASSGTGTFQETQYF. The DNA for the CDR3 is TGTGCCAGCAGCGGGACAGGGACCTTCCAAGAGACCCAGTACTTC.

The chain uses TRBV5-4 and TRBJ2-3; 8 bases are shared with TRBD2. This CDR3 region has 13 residues. Trimming removed 4 bases from V and 11 bases from J; junction bases left unmatched: 9. Looked up from germline, CDR1 is SGHNT and CDR2 is YYREEE (reference sequence). CDR3 amino acids: CASSRGGLAGQYF. The CDR3 DNA sequence: TGTGCCAGCAGCCGAGGGGGGCTAGCGGGGCAGTATTTT. The full variable domain, with the rest looked up from reference TRBV5-4 and TRBJ2-3, is ETGVTQSPTHLIKTRGQQVTLRCSSQSGHNTVSWYQQALGQGPQFIFQYYREEENGRGNFPPRFSGLQFPNYSSELNVNALELDDSALYLCASSRGGLAGQYFGPGTRLTVL.

Regarding this clone: The sample has other DNA sequences that encode this CDR3 too. The rearrangement links TRBV5-1 to TRBJ2-7; 8 bases line up with TRBD1. The CDR3 spans 14 residues. CDR1 SGHRS and CDR2 YFSETQ come from the germline V gene. V lost 0 bases to trimming and J lost 5 bases; unmatched junction nucleotides: 4. The CDR3 is CASSLGQGADEQYF. The CDR3 bases are TGCGCCAGCAGCTTGGGGCAGGGGGCAGACGAGCAGTACTTC.

The V gene is TRBV3-1 (or the pseudogene TRBV3-2), the J gene TRBJ2-2; D is possibly TRBD2 (7 bases). This CDR3 contains 13 residues. V lost 11 bases and J 1 base, leaving 11 bases between the germline ends. Germline V gene sequence: CDR1 LGHDT, CDR2 YNNKEL (reference sequence). CDR3 nucleotide sequence: TGTGCCGCGGGGGCGCAGAACACCGGGGAGCTGTTTTTT. The encoded protein is CAAGAQNTGELFF.

The chain is built from TRBV27 and TRBJ1-5, with a tentative D call TRBD1 (5 bases). The V gene's germline CDR1 is MNHEY and CDR2 SMNVEV (reference sequence). Trimming removed 3 bases at V and 7 bases at J, with 13 bases between. The CDR3 totals 14 residues. The CDR3 protein is CASSFGGVGQPQHF. CDR3 nucleotide sequence: TGTGCCAGCAGTTTTGGGGGGGTAGGGCAGCCCCAGCATTTT.

The chain carries TRBV4-1 and TRBJ1-2, with D maybe TRBD1 (5 bases). Germline V gives CDR1 MGHRA, CDR2 YSYEKL. The V and J ends lost 1 base and 3 bases respectively, with 15 bases between them. The CDR3 totals 16 residues. CDR3: CASSQVEQGWDYGYTF. The CDR3 region has the DNA TGCGCCAGCAGCCAAGTGGAGCAGGGATGGGACTATGGCTACACCTTC.

This clone came up once. The chain carries TRBV24-1 and TRBJ1-4; D is possibly TRBD1 (6 bases). The V gene lost 6 bases and the J gene lost 4 bases, with 14 bases spanning the gap. The CDR3 is made up of 15 amino acids. CDR1 is KGHDR, CDR2 SFDVKD, per germline. In DNA form, the CDR3 reads TGTGCCACCAGTTCTGCTCGGGACATTAATGAAAAACTGTTTTTT. This sequence encodes CATSSARDINEKLFF.

The chain uses TRBV5-8 and TRBJ2-1; TRBD1 agrees at 9 bases. CDR1 and CDR2 from the germline V gene are SGHTS and YDEGEE. The trim removed 4 bases at V and 0 bases at J, leaving 5 bases unmatched. This CDR3 has 16 amino acids. The CDR3 loop is CASSLNRGLSYNEQFF. In DNA, the CDR3 is TGTGCCAGCAGCCTAAACAGGGGGCTCTCCTACAATGAGCAGTTCTTC.

Of note for this clone: Germline is not matched at one junction end, which may reflect a read error. V is TRBV15 and J is TRBJ2-7; the D gene is possibly TRBD2 (6 bases). The CDR3 length is 13 residues. CDR1 is LNHNV and CDR2 is YYDKDF in the germline V gene (reference sequence). In nucleotides, the CDR3 is TGTGCCACCAGCAGACAGTCACCGGGACTCGTTTCCTTC. This translates into CATSRQSPGLVSF.

The chain uses TRBV5-1 and TRBJ1-3; 7 bases match TRBD1. There are 15 residues in the CDR3. The V and J ends lost 2 bases and 0 bases, in that order; junction bases with no gene match: 2. Germline assignment: CDR1 SGHRS and CDR2 YFSETQ. The CDR3 sequence is CASSLRTGSGNTIYF. In DNA form, the CDR3 reads TGCGCCAGCAGCTTACGGACAGGCTCTGGAAACACCATATATTTT.

The chain is built from TRBV21-1 and TRBJ1-1; TRBD1, as called in the table, went unchecked against the DNA. TRBV21-1 is described as a pseudogene. The length of the CDR3 is 12 residues. Written as DNA, the CDR3 is TGTGCCAGCAGCAGCAGGGACACTGAAGCTTTCTTT. Its translation: CASSSRDTEAFF.

This clone has just one count. The chain employs TRBV6-5 and TRBJ1-6, with 7 nucleotides matching TRBD1. CDR1 is MNHEY and CDR2 is SVGAGI in the germline V gene. The junction had 9 bases not matched to a gene; V was cut back by 2 bases and J by 8 bases. The CDR3 contains 16 residues. This CDR3 reads CASSYRGTARDSPLHF. CDR3 sequence (DNA): TGTGCCAGCAGTTACCGTGGGACAGCACGAGATTCACCCCTCCACTTT.

The chain uses TRBV29-1 and TRBJ2-7, with 7 bases fitting TRBD1. The CDR3 contains 13 residues. Germline trimming cut 6 bases from V and 3 bases from J; bases unmatched to any gene: 8. Germline-derived CDR1 and CDR2 are SQVTM and ANQGSEA. The CDR3 here is CSVTNRGRYEQYF. The CDR3 DNA follows: TGCAGCGTGACCAACAGGGGCCGCTACGAGCAGTACTTC.

The chain carries TRBV30 and TRBJ1-5; the D gene is possibly TRBD1 (5 bases). V gave up 4 bases and J gave up 4 bases, with 23 bases separating them. Germline CDR1 GTSNPN, CDR2 SVGIG (reference sequence). This CDR3 spans 17 amino acids. In DNA, the CDR3 is TGTGCCTGGACCCCCGCACTTGGTGCAGGGCAGAATCAGCCCCAGCATTTT. Amino acids: CAWTPALGAGQNQPQHF.

V gene TRBV12-3 or TRBV12-4 combines with J gene TRBJ1-6, with 12 positions matching TRBD1. CDR3 length: 13 residues. J lost 9 bases, V lost 10 bases, and 4 bases had no gene match. CDR3 coding DNA: TGTGCCACCGGGACAGGGGGCGGTTCACCCCTCCACTTT. It translates to CATGTGGGSPLHF.

This chain joins TRBV28 and TRBJ1-3, with 8 bases that match TRBD1. J gave up 4 bases and V 7 bases, and 12 bases lay outside the gene matches. The CDR3 spans 16 residues. Germline lookup yields CDR1 MDHEN and CDR2 SYDVKM. The DNA of the CDR3 is TGTGCCAGCACCAGACAGGGGATAACGGTGGGAAACACCATATATTTT. Amino acid sequence: CASTRQGITVGNTIYF.

V usage is TRBV15 and J usage is TRBJ2-6, with TRBD1 matching 7 bases. From germline, CDR1 is LNHNV and CDR2 YYDKDF (reference sequence). This CDR3 contains 16 residues. J gave up 2 bases and V 1 base, and 2 bases lay outside the gene matches. The CDR3 region has the DNA TGTGCCACCAGCAGAGCCGACAGGGCTGGGGCCAACGTCCTGACTTTC. Its translation: CATSRADRAGANVLTF. Based on the CDR3 plus reference TRBV15 and TRBJ2-6, the full variable domain is DAMVIQNPRYQVTQFGKPVTLSCSQTLNHNVMYWYQQKSSQAPKLLFHYYDKDFNNEADTPDNFQSRRPNTSFCFLDIRSPGLGDTAMYLCATSRADRAGANVLTFGAGSRLTVL.

The chain joins TRBV6-5 to TRBJ2-5, with 7 bases aligning to TRBD1. Germline CDR1 reads MNHEY; CDR2 reads SVGAGI. This CDR3 has 16 amino acids. J lost 0 bases, V lost 4 bases, and 8 bases had no gene match. The CDR3 loop reads CASSLTGAPYQETQYF. The CDR3 nucleotides read TGTGCCAGCAGTTTAACAGGGGCCCCGTACCAAGAGACCCAGTACTTC.